This TCR beta chain was captured by sequencing in a study of CD8+ T cells in alopecia areata. Whole-study findings and limits: Scalp specimens additionally yield sequences from normal skin's resident alphabeta T cells.

Germline V gene sequence: CDR1 SNHLY, CDR2 FYNNEI. The CDR3 contains 13 residues. Trimming stripped 6 bases from V and 1 base from J, with 9 bases between. Following RNA extraction, reverse transcription yielded cDNA that acted as the sequencing template. Repertoires were generated with immunoSEQ multiplex PCR, while TCRdb's copy carries only in-frame clones and drops some. The data hold some 120,000 clones, with around 60% observed a single time. As regards this clone: Antigen: not known.

Alopecia areata patients gave lesional scalp punch biopsies and peripheral blood samples. The origin of this receptor is a human donor with alopecia areata. The specimen comprised CD4+ T cells sorted from blood, sampled at week 0. The V gene is TRBV2, the J gene TRBJ1-1; a possible D gene is TRBD1 (5 bases). The CDR3 DNA is TGTGCCAGCAGGCCAGGGAGGAACACTGAAGCTTTCTTT. Its translation: CASRPGRNTEAFF.